This T cell receptor (beta chain) originates from a study of T cell responses to AZD1222 COVID-19 vaccine. Study-wide results and caveats: Nearly half of spike-specific TCRs reportedly target unmutated variant regions.

Data came from immunoSEQ multiplex PCR; TCRdb stores just in-frame clones and leaves some out. The sample yields approximately 110,000 clones, around 90% seen once. This CDR3 has 12 amino acids. The germline V gene encodes CDR1 LGHDT and CDR2 YNNKEL (reference sequence). Trimming stripped 8 bases from V and 1 base from J, with 8 bases between. Notes on this clone: Its target is not known.

J is TRBJ1-1 and V is TRBV3-1 (or the pseudogene TRBV3-2); D is undetermined. This TCR was recovered from an adult in good health. The specimen comprised peripheral blood, sampled on day 0 of AZD1222 vaccination. CDR3 amino acids: CASGLKNTEAFF. CDR3 sequence (DNA): TGTGCCAGCGGTTTGAAGAACACTGAAGCTTTCTTT.